The present T cell receptor (beta chain) was sequenced within a study of T cells in Graves' hyperthyroidism and ophthalmopathy. The CDR3 has 12 residues. Germline CDR1 is SQVTM and CDR2 is ANQGSEA. V was pared by 6 bases and J by 3 bases, with 10 bases between. The TCR beta CDR3 regions underwent amplification using RNA transcripts as the source. When the TCR CDR3 underwent first-round RT-PCR, the HTBI primer set was used. TCRdb redid the calling of the multiplex PCR reads with MiXCR, one entry per CDR3 protein. The table includes around 290,000 distinct CDR3 sequences, about 15% detected once. This clonotype was found many times.

This TCR was recovered from a woman aged 55-75 years with Graves' ophthalmopathy. Sequencing was carried out using blood. This chain joins TRBV29-1 and TRBJ2-3; no firm D call. CDR3 residues: CSVSLVTDTQYF. As DNA, the CDR3 is TGCAGCGTCAGTCTGGTAACAGATACGCAGTATTTT.